These 25 T cell receptor beta chains originate from one sample sequenced in a study of brain metastases from non-small cell lung cancer. Profiled with immunoSEQ multiplex PCR; TCRdb holds only in-frame clones, not every one. The sample contains 4,500 or so clones, roughly 80% of which appear only once. Specimen: tumor-adjacent normal tissue. The receptor source for this set is a donor at least 40 years old with non-small cell lung cancer.

The J gene is TRBJ2-7, the V gene TRBV7-2; D is perhaps TRBD1 (5 bases). The CDR3 is 13 amino acids. Trimming pared 3 bases from V and 3 bases from J, leaving 9 bases between. The germline V gene encodes CDR1 SGHTA and CDR2 FQGNSA. CDR3 DNA: TGTGCCAGCAGCTTCAGGACATACTACGAGCAGTACTTC. It encodes CASSFRTYYEQYF.

The chain is built from TRBV5-1 and TRBJ2-3; TRBD2 matches at 14 bases. V shed 1 base and J 4 bases; nucleotides not matched to a gene: 5. Germline V gene data show CDR1 as SGHRS and CDR2 as YFSETQ. The CDR3 is 17 residues long. CDR3 region: CASSLRRLAGGADTQYF. The DNA for the CDR3 is TGCGCCAGCAGCTTGCGAAGACTAGCGGGAGGGGCAGATACGCAGTATTTT. The full variable domain, completed using reference TRBV5-1 and TRBJ2-3, is KAGVTQTPRYLIKTRGQQVTLSCSPISGHRSVSWYQQTPGQGLQFLFEYFSETQRNKGNFPGRFSGRQFSNSRSEMNVSTLELGDSALYLCASSLRRLAGGADTQYFGPGTRLTVL.

V is TRBV19 and J is TRBJ2-6; D remains ambiguous. The CDR3 contains 17 residues. Germline assignment: CDR1 LNHDA and CDR2 SQIVND (reference sequence). V shed 1 base and J shed 0 bases, with 10 bases lying between them. The CDR3 sequence is CASSIASTGSGANVLTF. CDR3 DNA sequence: TGTGCCAGTAGTATAGCCTCCACGGGCTCTGGGGCCAACGTCCTGACTTTC.

This clone was seen a single time. A much larger clone is a single base away; this may be a read error. The rearrangement uses TRBV2 and TRBJ1-1; possible D gene TRBD1, 5 bases. The CDR3 spans 16 residues. Trimming pared 2 bases from V and 4 bases from J, leaving 17 bases between. Germline V gives CDR1 SNHLY, CDR2 FYNNEI. Written as DNA, the CDR3 is TGTGCCAGCAGTGAATTGAGGGGATCTGGGAGCACTGAAGCTTTCTTT. Residues: CASSELRGSGSTEAFF.

The chain has TRBV30 and TRBJ2-3; 10 nucleotides line up with TRBD1. Unmatched junction bases numbered 3, after V lost 0 bases and J lost 0 bases. CDR3 size: 16 residues. In germline, CDR1 is GTSNPN, CDR2 SVGIG (reference sequence). In DNA form, the CDR3 reads TGTGCCTGGAGTGTGAGACAGGGGGCCAGCACAGATACGCAGTATTTT. Translated: CAWSVRQGASTDTQYF.

The chain links TRBV7-8 to TRBJ1-1, with 8 bases lining up with TRBD1. The germline CDR1 and CDR2 sequences are SGHVS and FQNEAQ. The CDR3 extends over 13 amino acids. Trimming removed 5 bases from V and 7 bases from J; junction bases left unmatched: 6. The CDR3 here is CASSRVDRGEAFF. The CDR3 region has the DNA TGTGCCAGCAGCCGGGTCGACAGGGGTGAAGCTTTCTTT.

V usage is TRBV14 and J usage is TRBJ2-1; D unclear. Germline CDR1 and CDR2: SGHDN and FVKESK. V was clipped by 5 bases and J by 1 base, with 12 bases between them. The length of the CDR3 is 15 residues. The CDR3 DNA reads TGTGCCAGCAGCAAGGTTGAGGTATCCTACAATGAGCAGTTCTTC. It yields the protein CASSKVEVSYNEQFF.

Only a few counts were recorded for this clone. The chain combines TRBV24-1 with TRBJ1-2; no clear D gene. V was cut by 4 bases and J by 6 bases, with 8 bases left in between. CDR3 length: 12 residues. Per the germline V gene, CDR1 is KGHDR and CDR2 is SFDVKD. CDR3 loop: CATSDQKDGYTF. CDR3 DNA sequence: TGTGCCACCAGTGACCAAAAAGATGGCTACACCTTC.

The CDR3 sequence: CASSEGGTGGRVPLHF. The CDR3 DNA reads as TGTGCCAGCAGTGAAGGGGGGACAGGGGGCAGGGTACCCCTCCACTTT. The rearrangement uses TRBV6-1 and TRBJ1-6; 12 nucleotides align to TRBD1. CDR3 size: 16 residues. V gave up 1 base and J gave up 12 bases; unmatched junction bases: 7. The germline V gene encodes CDR1 MNHNS and CDR2 SASEGT.

J is TRBJ1-5 and V is TRBV6-5, with a weak D call TRBD1 (5 bases). The V gene lost 8 bases and the J gene lost 7 bases, with 21 bases spanning the gap. Germline CDR1 is MNHEY and CDR2 is SVGAGI. The CDR3 consists of 15 residues. CDR3 sequence (DNA): TGTGCCAGCGGATTCCCGGCAGGGTTTGGACAGCCCCAGCATTTT. It yields the protein CASGFPAGFGQPQHF.

The chain has TRBV28 and TRBJ1-1; TRBD1 might be the D (6 bases). Germline CDR1 reads MDHEN; CDR2 reads SYDVKM. CDR3 length: 14 amino acids. V was trimmed by 3 bases and J by 4 bases, leaving 12 bases between them. The DNA for the CDR3 is TGTGCCAGCAGTTTTCGGGGGCAGGGCACTGAAGCTTTCTTT. Translated, it gives CASSFRGQGTEAFF.

In the case of this clone: Germline and junction disagree at one end, which may indicate a read error. Other DNA sequences in this sample translate to the same CDR3. The V call is TRBV4-1, the J call TRBJ2-5; a weak D match, TRBD1 (6 bases). CDR1 MGHRA and CDR2 YSYEKL come from the germline V gene. The CDR3 covers 13 residues. The CDR3 nucleotides read TGCGCTAGCAGCCAAGGGGGTGGAGAGACCCAGTACTTC. Translating it yields CASSQGGGETQYF.

This chain links TRBV6-6 with TRBJ2-1; the D gene is possibly TRBD2 (7 bases). Germline V gene lookup returns CDR1 MNHNY and CDR2 SVGAGI (reference sequence). Trimming left V 7 bases short and J 8 bases short, with 21 bases between. The CDR3 totals 15 residues. The CDR3 loop is CASTGRGTPRDEQFF. The CDR3, as DNA: TGTGCCAGCACGGGGAGGGGGACACCGAGGGATGAGCAGTTCTTC.

Remarks on this clone: A junction boundary mismatches the germline segment, possibly from a read error. This sample includes further DNA sequences coding for the same CDR3. The V call is TRBV27, the J call TRBJ2-5; D gene ambiguous. The CDR3 is 15 amino acids. CDR1 and CDR2 from the germline V gene are MNHEY and SMNVEV (reference sequence). CDR3: CASSLSASLVETQYF. CDR3 sequence (DNA): TGTGCCAGCAGTTTATCTGCCAGTCTGGTGGAGACTCAGTACTTC.

V is TRBV19 and J is TRBJ2-2, with 9 bases identical to TRBD2. Per germline, CDR1 LNHDA and CDR2 SQIVND (reference sequence). V lost 3 bases to trimming and J lost 6 bases; unmatched junction nucleotides: 8. CDR3 length: 16 amino acids. CDR3 sequence: CASSIPPSGTSGELFF. The CDR3, as DNA: TGTGCCAGTAGTATCCCGCCTAGCGGGACGTCCGGGGAGCTGTTTTTT.

The rearrangement uses TRBV5-1 and TRBJ2-1; D ambiguous. There are 12 residues in the CDR3. From germline, CDR1 is SGHRS and CDR2 YFSETQ. Between the trimmed V and J ends, which lost 0 bases and 6 bases, there was a span of 4 bases. The CDR3 DNA sequence: TGCGCCAGCAGCTTGGTGCCCAATGAGCAGTTCTTC. It encodes CASSLVPNEQFF.

CDR3 sequence reads: CASSSRLAHNEQFF. In nucleotides, the CDR3 is TGTGCCAGCAGCTCCCGACTAGCGCACAATGAGCAGTTCTTC. The chain links TRBV9 to TRBJ2-1; the match to TRBD2 covers 8 bases. Per germline, CDR1 SGDLS and CDR2 YYNGEE. The V segment lost 4 bases and the J segment 5 bases; nucleotides outside the gene matches: 5. CDR3 length: 14 residues.

The chain combines TRBV5-6 with TRBJ2-5; the match to TRBD1 covers 7 bases. CDR1 and CDR2 (germline): SGHDT, YYEEEE. Unmatched junction bases numbered 2, after V lost 4 bases and J lost 2 bases. This CDR3 has 13 amino acids. DNA of the CDR3: TGTGCCAGCAGCGTGGACAGGCAAGAGACCCAGTACTTC. It is translated as CASSVDRQETQYF.

A single count supports this clone. The chain employs TRBV7-8 and TRBJ1-2; no reliable D call. The CDR3 loop spans 16 amino acids. Trimming shortened V by 0 bases and J by 3 bases, and 14 bases separated the two germline ends. The V gene's germline CDR1 is SGHVS and CDR2 FQNEAQ. CDR3 sequence (DNA): TGTGCCAGCAGCTTAGCGGCCCTCAGGCGGGACTATGGCTACACCTTC. It yields the protein CASSLAALRRDYGYTF.

The chain joins TRBV7-9 to TRBJ1-1, with 7 positions matching TRBD1. The germline V gene has CDR1 SEHNR and CDR2 FQNEAQ (reference sequence). CDR3 length equals 14 residues. V trimming: 5 bases; J trimming: 3 bases; junction bases outside the gene matches: 6. CDR3 DNA sequence: TGTGCCAGCAGCCTAGGGGGCGCGGACACTGAAGCTTTCTTT. As protein: CASSLGGADTEAFF.

The rearrangement uses TRBV27 and TRBJ2-7, with a possible D match to TRBD2 (6 bases). The CDR3 loop spans 15 amino acids. Trimming removed 0 bases from V and 3 bases from J, with 12 bases in between. Germline V gives CDR1 MNHEY, CDR2 SMNVEV (reference sequence). CDR3 sequence reads: CASSLSVAAIYEQYF. In DNA form, the CDR3 reads TGTGCCAGCAGTTTATCGGTAGCGGCGATCTACGAGCAGTACTTC.

The chain has TRBV3-1 (or the pseudogene TRBV3-2) and TRBJ1-5, with 7 bases fitting TRBD1. Trimming at V came to 2 bases and at J to 3 bases, leaving 4 bases not matched to a gene. Germline-derived CDR1 and CDR2 are LGHDT and YNNKEL (reference sequence). The CDR3 has 15 residues. The CDR3 is CASSQLGGDNQPQHF. DNA for the CDR3: TGTGCCAGCAGCCAATTAGGGGGCGACAATCAGCCCCAGCATTTT.

The chain couples TRBV24-1 to TRBJ2-1; D remains unclear. V gave up 4 bases and J gave up 6 bases, with 15 bases separating them. Germline V gives CDR1 KGHDR, CDR2 SFDVKD. The CDR3 is 15 residues long. The chain's CDR3 is CATSDPTSPGNEQFF. The CDR3 nucleotides are TGTGCCACCAGTGACCCGACGAGCCCGGGCAATGAGCAGTTCTTC.

A remark on this clone: One end of the junction varies from germline; a read error may be responsible. The sample has other DNA sequences that encode this CDR3 too. The chain joins TRBV30 to TRBJ2-3; the match to TRBD2 covers 10 bases. The CDR3 is 19 amino acids. Germline CDR1 GTSNPN, CDR2 SVGIG (reference sequence). The CDR3 sequence is CAWSVHSTGTSEFADTQYF. The DNA for the CDR3 is TGTGCCTGGAGTGTACATTCTACCGGGACTAGCGAGTTCGCAGATACACAGTATTTT.

The V call is TRBV28, the J call TRBJ1-5; D may be TRBD1 (6 bases). This CDR3 comprises 15 residues. V lost 10 bases, J lost 1 base, and 17 bases lay in between. The V gene's germline CDR1 is MDHEN and CDR2 SYDVKM. The CDR3 DNA reads as TGTGCCATCGAGGAGGACAGAAAAAGCAATCAGCCCCAGCATTTT. The encoded protein is CAIEEDRKSNQPQHF.